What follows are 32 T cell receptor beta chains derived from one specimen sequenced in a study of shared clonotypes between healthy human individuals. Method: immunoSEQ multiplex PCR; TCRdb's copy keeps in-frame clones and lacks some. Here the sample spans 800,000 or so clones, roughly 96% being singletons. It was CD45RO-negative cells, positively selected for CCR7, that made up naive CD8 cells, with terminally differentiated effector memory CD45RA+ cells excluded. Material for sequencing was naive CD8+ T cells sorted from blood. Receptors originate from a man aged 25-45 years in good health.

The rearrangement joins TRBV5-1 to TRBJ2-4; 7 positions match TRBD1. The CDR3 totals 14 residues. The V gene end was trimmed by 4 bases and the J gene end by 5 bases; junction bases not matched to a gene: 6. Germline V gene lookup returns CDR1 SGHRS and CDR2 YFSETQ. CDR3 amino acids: CASSPTGIENIQYF. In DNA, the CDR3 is TGCGCCAGCAGCCCGACAGGGATTGAAAACATTCAGTACTTC.

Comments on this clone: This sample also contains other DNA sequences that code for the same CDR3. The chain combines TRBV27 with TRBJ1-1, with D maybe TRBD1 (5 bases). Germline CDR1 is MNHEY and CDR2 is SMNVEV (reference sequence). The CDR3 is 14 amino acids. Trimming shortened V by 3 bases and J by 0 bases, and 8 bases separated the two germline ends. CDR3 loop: CASSLGQMNTEAFF. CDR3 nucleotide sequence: TGTGCCAGCAGTTTGGGGCAAATGAACACTGAAGCTTTCTTT.

DNA of the CDR3: TGTGCCAGCAGTATGACAGGGAACGAGCAGTACTTC. Translation gives CASSMTGNEQYF. The chain couples TRBV27 to TRBJ2-7, with 7 bases fitting TRBD1. Germline V gene lookup returns CDR1 MNHEY and CDR2 SMNVEV (reference sequence). This CDR3 contains 12 residues. V was clipped by 5 bases and J by 5 bases; unmatched bases: 3.

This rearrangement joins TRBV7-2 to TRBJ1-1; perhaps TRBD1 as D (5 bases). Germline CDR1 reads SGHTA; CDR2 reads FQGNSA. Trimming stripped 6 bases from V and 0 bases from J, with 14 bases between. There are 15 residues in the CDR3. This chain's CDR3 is CASSYPGQMNTEAFF. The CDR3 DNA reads TGTGCCAGCAGTTATCCGGGGCAAATGAACACTGAAGCTTTCTTT.

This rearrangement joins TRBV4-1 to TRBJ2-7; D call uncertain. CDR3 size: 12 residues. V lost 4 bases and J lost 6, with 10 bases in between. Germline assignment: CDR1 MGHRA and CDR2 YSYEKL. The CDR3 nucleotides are TGCGCCAGCAGCCCCCGACCTCCCGAGCAGTACTTC. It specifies CASSPRPPEQYF.

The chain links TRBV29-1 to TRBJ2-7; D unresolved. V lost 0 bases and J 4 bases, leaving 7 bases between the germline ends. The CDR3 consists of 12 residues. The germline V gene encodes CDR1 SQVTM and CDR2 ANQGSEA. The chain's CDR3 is CSVEEDGYEQYF. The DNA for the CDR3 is TGCAGCGTTGAAGAGGACGGGTACGAGCAGTACTTC.

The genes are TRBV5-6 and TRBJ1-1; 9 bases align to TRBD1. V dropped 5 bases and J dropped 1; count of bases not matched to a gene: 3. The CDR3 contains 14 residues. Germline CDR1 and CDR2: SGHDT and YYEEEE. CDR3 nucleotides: TGTGCCAGCAGAAAGACAGGGGGGAACACTGAAGCTTTCTTT. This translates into CASRKTGGNTEAFF.

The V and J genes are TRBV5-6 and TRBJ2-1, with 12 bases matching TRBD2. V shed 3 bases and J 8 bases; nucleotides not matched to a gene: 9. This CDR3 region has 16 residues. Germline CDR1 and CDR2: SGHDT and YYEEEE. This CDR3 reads CASSWMTSGSSHEQFF. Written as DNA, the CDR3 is TGTGCCAGCAGCTGGATGACTAGCGGGAGTAGTCATGAGCAGTTCTTC.

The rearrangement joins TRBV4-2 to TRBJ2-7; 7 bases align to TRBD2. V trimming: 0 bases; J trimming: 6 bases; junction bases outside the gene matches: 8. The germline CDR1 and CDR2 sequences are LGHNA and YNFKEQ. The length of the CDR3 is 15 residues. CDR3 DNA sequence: TGTGCCAGCAGCCAAGACCCCGGACTAGAAAGCGAGCAGTACTTC. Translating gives CASSQDPGLESEQYF.

Here the CDR3 DNA reads TGTGCCAGCAGCAGAGCCGGGGGCGGCGAGCAGTACTTC. Residues: CASSRAGGGEQYF. The J gene is TRBJ2-7, the V gene TRBV7-6; TRBD1 or TRBD2 may be the D gene (6 bases each). CDR1 SGHVS and CDR2 FNYEAQ come from the germline V gene. This CDR3 spans 13 amino acids. Trimming shortened V by 5 bases and J by 6 bases, and 14 bases separated the two germline ends.

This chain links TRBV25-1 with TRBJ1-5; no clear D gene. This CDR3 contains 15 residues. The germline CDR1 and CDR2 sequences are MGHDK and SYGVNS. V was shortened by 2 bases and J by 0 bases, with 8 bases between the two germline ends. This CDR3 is CASSETGGSNQPQHF. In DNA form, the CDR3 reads TGTGCCAGCAGTGAAACGGGCGGTAGCAATCAGCCCCAGCATTTT.

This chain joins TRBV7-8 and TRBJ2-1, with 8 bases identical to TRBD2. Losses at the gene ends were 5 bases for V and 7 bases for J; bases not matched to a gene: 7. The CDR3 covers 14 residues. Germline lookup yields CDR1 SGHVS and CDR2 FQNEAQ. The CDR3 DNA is TGTGCCAGCAGCCCTCGTGAGCGGGAGAATGAGCAGTTCTTC. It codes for CASSPRERENEQFF.

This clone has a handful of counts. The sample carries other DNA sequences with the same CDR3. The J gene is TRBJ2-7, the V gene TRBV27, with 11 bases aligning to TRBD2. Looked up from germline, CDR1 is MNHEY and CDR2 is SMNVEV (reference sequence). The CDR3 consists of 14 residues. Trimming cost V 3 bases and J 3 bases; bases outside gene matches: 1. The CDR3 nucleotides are TGTGCCAGCAGTTTGGGGACTAGCGGCTACGAGCAGTACTTC. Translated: CASSLGTSGYEQYF.

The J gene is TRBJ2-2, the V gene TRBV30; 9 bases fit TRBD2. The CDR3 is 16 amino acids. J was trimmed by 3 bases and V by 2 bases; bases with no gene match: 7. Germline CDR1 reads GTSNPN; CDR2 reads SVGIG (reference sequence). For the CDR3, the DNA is TGTGCCTGGAGTTGGCGGGAGGGCCCGGACACCGGGGAGCTGTTTTTT. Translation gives CAWSWREGPDTGELFF. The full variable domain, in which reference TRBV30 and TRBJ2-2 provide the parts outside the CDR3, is SQTIHQWPATLVQPVGSPLSLECTVEGTSNPNLYWYRQAAGRGLQLLFYSVGIGQISSEVPQNLSASRPQDRQFILSSKKLLLSDSGFYLCAWSWREGPDTGELFFGEGSRLTVL.

The CDR3 nucleotides read TGTGCCAGCAGCTTCCTGTTCACAGATACGCAGTATTTT. This codes for CASSFLFTDTQYF. This rearrangement joins TRBV11-2 to TRBJ2-3, with D unclear. From germline, CDR1 is SGHAT and CDR2 FQNNGV. V was shortened by 3 bases and J by 2 bases, with 6 bases between the two germline ends. The CDR3 is 13 residues long. Full variable domain (remainder filled in from reference TRBV11-2 and TRBJ2-3): EAGVAQSPRYKIIEKRQSVAFWCNPISGHATLYWYQQILGQGPKLLIQFQNNGVVDDSQLPKDRFSAERLKGVDSTLKIQPAKLEDSAVYLCASSFLFTDTQYFGPGTRLTVL.

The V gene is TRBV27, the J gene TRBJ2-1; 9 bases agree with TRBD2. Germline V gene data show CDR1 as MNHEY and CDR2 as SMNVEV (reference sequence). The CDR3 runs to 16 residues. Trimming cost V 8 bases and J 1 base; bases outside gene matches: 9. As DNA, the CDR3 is TGTGCCAGCGCGGCGGGAGGGCCGATTTCCTACAATGAGCAGTTCTTC. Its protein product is CASAAGGPISYNEQFF.

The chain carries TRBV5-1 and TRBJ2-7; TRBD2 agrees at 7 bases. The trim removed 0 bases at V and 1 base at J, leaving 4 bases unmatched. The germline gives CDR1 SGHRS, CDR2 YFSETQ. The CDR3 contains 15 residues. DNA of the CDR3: TGCGCCAGCAGCTTGGAGCTAGCGGAATCCTACGAGCAGTACTTC. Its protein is CASSLELAESYEQYF.

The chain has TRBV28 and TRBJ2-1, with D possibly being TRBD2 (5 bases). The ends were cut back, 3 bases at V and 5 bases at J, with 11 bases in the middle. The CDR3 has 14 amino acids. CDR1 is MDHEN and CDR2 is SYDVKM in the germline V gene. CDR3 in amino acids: CASSLYGDDNEQFF. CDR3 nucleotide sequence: TGTGCCAGCAGTTTGTACGGGGATGACAATGAGCAGTTCTTC.

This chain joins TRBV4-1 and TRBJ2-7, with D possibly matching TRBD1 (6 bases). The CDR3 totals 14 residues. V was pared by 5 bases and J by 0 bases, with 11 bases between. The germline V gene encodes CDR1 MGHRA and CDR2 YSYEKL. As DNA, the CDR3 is TGCGCCAGCAGCTCAGGACAGTACTCCTACGAGCAGTACTTC. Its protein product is CASSSGQYSYEQYF.

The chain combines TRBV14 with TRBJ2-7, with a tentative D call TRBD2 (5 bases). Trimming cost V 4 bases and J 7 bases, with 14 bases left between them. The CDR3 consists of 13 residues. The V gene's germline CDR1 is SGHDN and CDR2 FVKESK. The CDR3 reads CASSPRTSHEQYF. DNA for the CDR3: TGTGCCAGCAGCCCCCGAACTAGTCATGAGCAGTACTTC.

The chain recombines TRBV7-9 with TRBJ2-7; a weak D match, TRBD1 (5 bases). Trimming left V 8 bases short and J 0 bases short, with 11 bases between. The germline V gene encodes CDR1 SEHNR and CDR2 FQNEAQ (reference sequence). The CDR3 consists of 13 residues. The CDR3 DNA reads TGTGCCAGCTCATGGACAAGCTCCTACGAGCAGTACTTC. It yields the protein CASSWTSSYEQYF.

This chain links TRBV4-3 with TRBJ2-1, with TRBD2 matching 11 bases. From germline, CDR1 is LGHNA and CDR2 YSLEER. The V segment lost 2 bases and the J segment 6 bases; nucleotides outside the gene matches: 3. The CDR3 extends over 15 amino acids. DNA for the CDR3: TGCGCCAGCAGCCAAACTAGCGGGAGTCCCAATGAGCAGTTCTTC. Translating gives CASSQTSGSPNEQFF.

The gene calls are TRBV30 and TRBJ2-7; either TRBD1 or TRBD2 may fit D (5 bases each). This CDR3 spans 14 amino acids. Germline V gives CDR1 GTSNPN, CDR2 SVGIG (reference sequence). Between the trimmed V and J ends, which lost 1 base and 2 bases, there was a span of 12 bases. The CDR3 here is CAWSDLGTTYEQYF. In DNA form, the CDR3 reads TGTGCCTGGAGTGATTTAGGGACGACCTACGAGCAGTACTTC.

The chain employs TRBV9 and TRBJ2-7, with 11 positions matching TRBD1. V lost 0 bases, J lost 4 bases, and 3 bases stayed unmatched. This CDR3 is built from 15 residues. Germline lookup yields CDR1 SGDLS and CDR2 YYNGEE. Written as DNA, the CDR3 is TGTGCCAGCAGCGTAGGGACAGGGGGCGCTTACGAGCAGTACTTC. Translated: CASSVGTGGAYEQYF. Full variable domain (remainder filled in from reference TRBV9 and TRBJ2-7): DSGVTQTPKHLITATGQRVTLRCSPRSGDLSVYWYQQSLDQGLQFLIQYYNGEERAKGNILERFSAQQFPDLHSELNLSSLELGDSALYFCASSVGTGGAYEQYFGPGTRLTVT.

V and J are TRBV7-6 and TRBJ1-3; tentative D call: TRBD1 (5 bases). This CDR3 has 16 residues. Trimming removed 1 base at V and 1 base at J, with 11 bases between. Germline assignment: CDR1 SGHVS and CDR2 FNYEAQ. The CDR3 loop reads CASSLGGLPSGNTIYF. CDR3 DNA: TGTGCCAGCAGCTTAGGGGGACTGCCGTCTGGAAACACCATATATTTT.

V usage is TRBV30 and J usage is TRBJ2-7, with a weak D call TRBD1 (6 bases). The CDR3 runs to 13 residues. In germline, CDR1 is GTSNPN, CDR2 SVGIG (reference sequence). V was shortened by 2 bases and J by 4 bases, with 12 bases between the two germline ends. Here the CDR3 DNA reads TGTGCCTGGAGTTCAGGGGCTCCTTACGAGCAGTACTTC. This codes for CAWSSGAPYEQYF.

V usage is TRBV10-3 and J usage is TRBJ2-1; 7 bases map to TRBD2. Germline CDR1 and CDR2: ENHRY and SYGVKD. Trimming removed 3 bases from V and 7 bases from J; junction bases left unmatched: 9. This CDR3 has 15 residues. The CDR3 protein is CAISDWGGVRNEQFF. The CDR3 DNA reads TGTGCCATCAGTGATTGGGGAGGGGTGAGGAATGAGCAGTTCTTC.

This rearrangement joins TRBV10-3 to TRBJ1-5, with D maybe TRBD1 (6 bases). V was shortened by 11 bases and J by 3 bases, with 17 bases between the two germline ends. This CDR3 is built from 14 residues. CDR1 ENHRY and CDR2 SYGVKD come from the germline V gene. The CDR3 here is CAGSDSPSNQPQHF. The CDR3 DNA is TGTGCCGGCTCGGACAGCCCTTCCAATCAGCCCCAGCATTTT.

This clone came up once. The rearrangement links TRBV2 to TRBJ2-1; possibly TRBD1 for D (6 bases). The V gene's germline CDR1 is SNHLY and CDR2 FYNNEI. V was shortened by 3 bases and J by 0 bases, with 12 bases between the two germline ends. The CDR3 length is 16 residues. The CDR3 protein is CASSEAGVSSYNEQFF. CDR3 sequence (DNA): TGTGCCAGCAGTGAGGCAGGGGTGAGCTCCTACAATGAGCAGTTCTTC.

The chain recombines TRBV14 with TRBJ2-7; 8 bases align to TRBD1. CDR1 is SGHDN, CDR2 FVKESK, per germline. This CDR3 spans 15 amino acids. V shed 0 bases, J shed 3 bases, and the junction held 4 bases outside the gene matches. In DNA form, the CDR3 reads TGTGCCAGCAGCCAAGATAACAGGGGGAGCTACGAGCAGTACTTC. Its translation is CASSQDNRGSYEQYF.

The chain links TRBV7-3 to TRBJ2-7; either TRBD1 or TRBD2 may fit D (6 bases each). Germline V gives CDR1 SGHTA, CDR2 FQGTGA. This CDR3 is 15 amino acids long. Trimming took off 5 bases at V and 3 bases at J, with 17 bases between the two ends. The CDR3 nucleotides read TGTGCCAGCAGCCTAGAGGGGGGACGCAACTACGAGCAGTACTTC. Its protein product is CASSLEGGRNYEQYF.

In DNA, the CDR3 is TGCAGCGTTGAAGGTAAACAGGGCCGCGACACAGATACGCAGTATTTT. Translating gives CSVEGKQGRDTDTQYF. V is TRBV29-1 and J is TRBJ2-3, with D possibly being TRBD1 (6 bases). CDR1 SQVTM and CDR2 ANQGSEA come from the germline V gene. The V end was cut by 1 base, the J end by 2 bases, with 16 bases between. The CDR3 has 16 residues.